This entry lists 3 T cell receptor beta chains sequenced from one sample in a study of beta chain features in type 1 diabetes. Whole-study results and caveats: Among patients with Type 1 diabetes, TCRB CDR3s were moderately but significantly shorter in every one of the four CD4+ subsets.

As every portion of the isolated RNA was reverse transcribed, the sequencing read expressed TCRB transcripts. Clones were read by immunoSEQ multiplex PCR, and TCRdb kept only the in-frame ones, dropping some. The sample contains almost 350,000 clones, 7% to 10% of which appear only once. Which antigens these TCRs recognize remains unknown. The sequenced material came from central memory CD4+ T cells from blood. The receptors were gathered from a man aged 25-40 years with type 1 diabetes.

As for this clone: The same CDR3 arises from other DNA sequences in this sample as well. The rearrangement joins TRBV5-1 to TRBJ2-3; D unclear. The CDR3 covers 12 residues. Trimming shortened V by 0 bases and J by 6 bases, and 5 bases separated the two germline ends. Germline V gene lookup returns CDR1 SGHRS and CDR2 YFSETQ. CDR3 residues: CASSLVGDTQYF. The CDR3 nucleotides are TGCGCCAGCAGCTTGGTTGGGGATACGCAGTATTTT.

In its sample, this clone was seen a few times. V usage is TRBV7-2 and J usage is TRBJ1-6; D gene ambiguous. CDR1 and CDR2 from the germline V gene are SGHTA and FQGNSA. The CDR3 spans 15 residues. Trimming took off 6 bases at V and 5 bases at J, with 14 bases between the two ends. This CDR3 is CASSQPTRDNSPLHF. The CDR3 DNA reads as TGTGCCAGCAGTCAACCGACACGGGATAATTCACCCCTCCACTTT.

This clone was recorded a few times. This sequence joins TRBV19 and TRBJ2-3; D is undetermined. Germline CDR1 and CDR2: LNHDA and SQIVND (reference sequence). This CDR3 has 15 amino acids. V was shortened by 3 bases and J by 4 bases, with 14 bases between the two germline ends. The CDR3 DNA reads TGTGCCAGTAGTATGCGTCAGCTTGAGGCAGATACGCAGTATTTT. Residues: CASSMRQLEADTQYF. The full variable domain, with the rest looked up from reference TRBV19 and TRBJ2-3, is DGGITQSPKYLFRKEGQNVTLSCEQNLNHDAMYWYRQDPGQGLRLIYYSQIVNDFQKGDIAEGYSVSREKKESFPLTVTSAQKNPTAFYLCASSMRQLEADTQYFGPGTRLTVL.